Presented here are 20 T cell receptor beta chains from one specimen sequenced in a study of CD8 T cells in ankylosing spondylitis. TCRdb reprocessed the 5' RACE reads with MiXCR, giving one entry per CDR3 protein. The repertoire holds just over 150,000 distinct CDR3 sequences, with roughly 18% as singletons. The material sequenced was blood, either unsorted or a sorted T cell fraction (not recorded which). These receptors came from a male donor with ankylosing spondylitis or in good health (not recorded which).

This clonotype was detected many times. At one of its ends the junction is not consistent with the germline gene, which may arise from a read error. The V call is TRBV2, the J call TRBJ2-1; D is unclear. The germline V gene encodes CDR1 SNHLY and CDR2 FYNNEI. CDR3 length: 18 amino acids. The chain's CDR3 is CASSEASLGRSSFNEQFF. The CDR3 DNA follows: TGTGCCAGCAGTGAAGCTTCTTTGGGCAGGAGCTCCTTCAATGAGCAGTTCTTC.

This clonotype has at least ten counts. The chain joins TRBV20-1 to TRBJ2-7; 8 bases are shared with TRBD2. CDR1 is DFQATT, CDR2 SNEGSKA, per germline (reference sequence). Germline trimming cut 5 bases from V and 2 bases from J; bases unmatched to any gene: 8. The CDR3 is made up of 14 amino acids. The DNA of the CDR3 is TGCAGTGCTTGTCTAGCGGGTGGGGCCTACGAGCAGTACTTC. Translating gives CSACLAGGAYEQYF.

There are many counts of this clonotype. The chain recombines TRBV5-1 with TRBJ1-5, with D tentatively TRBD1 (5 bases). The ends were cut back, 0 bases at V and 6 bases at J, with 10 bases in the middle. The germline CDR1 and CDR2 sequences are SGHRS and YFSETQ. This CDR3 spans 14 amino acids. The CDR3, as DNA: TGCGCCAGCAGCTTGGCCCCCAGGGCTCAGCCCCAGCATTTT. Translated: CASSLAPRAQPQHF.

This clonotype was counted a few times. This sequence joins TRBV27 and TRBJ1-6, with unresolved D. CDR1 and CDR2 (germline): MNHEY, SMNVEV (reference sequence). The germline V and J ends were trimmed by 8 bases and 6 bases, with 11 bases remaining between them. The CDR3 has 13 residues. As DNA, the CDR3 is TGTGCCAGCGGACGGAACAGTAATTCACCCCTCCACTTT. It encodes CASGRNSNSPLHF.

CDR3 loop: CATSDPLAGRAGELFF. The CDR3 DNA sequence: TGTGCCACCAGTGACCCACTAGCGGGGCGCGCCGGGGAGCTGTTTTTT. V usage is TRBV24-1 and J usage is TRBJ2-2; TRBD2 matches 10 bases. V was pared by 4 bases and J by 6 bases, with 7 bases of the junction left unmatched. The germline gives CDR1 KGHDR, CDR2 SFDVKD. The CDR3 totals 16 residues.

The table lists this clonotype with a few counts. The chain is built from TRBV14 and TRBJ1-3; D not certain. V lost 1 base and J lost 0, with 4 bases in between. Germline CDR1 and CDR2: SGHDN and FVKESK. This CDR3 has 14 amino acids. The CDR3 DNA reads TGTGCCAGCAGCCAAGGGTTCTCTGGAAACACCATATATTTT. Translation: CASSQGFSGNTIYF.

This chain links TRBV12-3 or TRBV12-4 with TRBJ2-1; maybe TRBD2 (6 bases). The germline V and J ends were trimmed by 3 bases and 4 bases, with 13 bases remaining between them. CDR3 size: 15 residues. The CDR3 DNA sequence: TGTGCCAGCAGTTTGGGGGGAGGCCTGTACAATGAGCAGTTCTTC. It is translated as CASSLGGGLYNEQFF.

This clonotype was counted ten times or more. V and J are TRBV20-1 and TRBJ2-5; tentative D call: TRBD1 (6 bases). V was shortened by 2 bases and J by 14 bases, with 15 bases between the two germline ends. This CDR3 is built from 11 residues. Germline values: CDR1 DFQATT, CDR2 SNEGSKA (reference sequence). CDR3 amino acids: CSARSGPTGYF. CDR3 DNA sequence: TGCAGTGCTAGATCAGGACCGACAGGTTACTTC.

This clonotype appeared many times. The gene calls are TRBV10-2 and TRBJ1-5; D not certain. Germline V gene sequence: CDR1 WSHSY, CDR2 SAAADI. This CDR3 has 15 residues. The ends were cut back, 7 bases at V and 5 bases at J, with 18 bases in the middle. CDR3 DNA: TGCGCCAGCACTCCGTTGATAGGGAACGATCAGCCCCAGCATTTT. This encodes CASTPLIGNDQPQHF.

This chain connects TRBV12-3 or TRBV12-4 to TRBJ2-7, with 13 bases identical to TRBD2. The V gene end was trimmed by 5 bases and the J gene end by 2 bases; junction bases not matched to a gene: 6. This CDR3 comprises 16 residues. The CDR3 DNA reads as TGTGCCAGCAGTCAAACTAGCGGGAGGGGAGCCTACGAGCAGTACTTC. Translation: CASSQTSGRGAYEQYF.

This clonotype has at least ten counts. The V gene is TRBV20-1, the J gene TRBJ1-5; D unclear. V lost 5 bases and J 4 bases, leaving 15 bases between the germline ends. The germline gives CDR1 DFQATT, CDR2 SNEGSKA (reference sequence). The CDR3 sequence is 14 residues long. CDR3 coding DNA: TGCAGTGCTTCCCGGTTTGAGCAAAATCAGCCCCAGCATTTT. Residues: CSASRFEQNQPQHF.

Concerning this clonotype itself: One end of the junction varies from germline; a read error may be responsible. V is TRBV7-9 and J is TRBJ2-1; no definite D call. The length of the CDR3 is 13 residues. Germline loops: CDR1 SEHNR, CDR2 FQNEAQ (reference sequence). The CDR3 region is CASNGPGDNEQLF. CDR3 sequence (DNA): TGTGCCAGCAACGGGCCCGGAGACAATGAGCAGTTATTC.

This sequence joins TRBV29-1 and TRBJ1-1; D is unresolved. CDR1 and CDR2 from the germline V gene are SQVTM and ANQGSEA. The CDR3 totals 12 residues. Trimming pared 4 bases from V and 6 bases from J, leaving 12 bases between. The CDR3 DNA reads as TGCAGCGTTGTTTATAGAGACGCTGAAGCTTTCTTT. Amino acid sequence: CSVVYRDAEAFF.

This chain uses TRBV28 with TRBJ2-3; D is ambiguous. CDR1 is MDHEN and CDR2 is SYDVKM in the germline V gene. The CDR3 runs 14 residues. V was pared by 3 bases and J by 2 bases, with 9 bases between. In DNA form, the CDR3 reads TGTGCCAGCAGTTTTGGGCTTAACACAGATACGCAGTATTTT. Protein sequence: CASSFGLNTDTQYF.

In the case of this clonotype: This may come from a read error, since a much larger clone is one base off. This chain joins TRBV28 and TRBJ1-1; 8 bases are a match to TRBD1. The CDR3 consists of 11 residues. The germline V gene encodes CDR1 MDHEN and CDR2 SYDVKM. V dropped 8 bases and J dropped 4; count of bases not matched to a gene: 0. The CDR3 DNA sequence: TGTGCCAGCCAGGGGGCCACTGAAGCTTTCTTT. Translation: CASQGATEAFF.

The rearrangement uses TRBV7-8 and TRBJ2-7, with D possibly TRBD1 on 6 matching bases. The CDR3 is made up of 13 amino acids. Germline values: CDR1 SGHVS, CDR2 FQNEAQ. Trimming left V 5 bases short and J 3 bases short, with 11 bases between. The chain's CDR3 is CASSPRGNYEQYF. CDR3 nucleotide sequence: TGTGCCAGCAGCCCTAGGGGGAACTACGAGCAGTACTTC.

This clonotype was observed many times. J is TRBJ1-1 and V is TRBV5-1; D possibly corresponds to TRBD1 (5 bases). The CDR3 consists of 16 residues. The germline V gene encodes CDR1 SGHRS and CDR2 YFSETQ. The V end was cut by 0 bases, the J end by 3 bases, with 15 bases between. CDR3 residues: CASSLEGRVSDTEAFF. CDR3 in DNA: TGCGCCAGCAGCTTGGAGGGGAGGGTTAGCGACACTGAAGCTTTCTTT.

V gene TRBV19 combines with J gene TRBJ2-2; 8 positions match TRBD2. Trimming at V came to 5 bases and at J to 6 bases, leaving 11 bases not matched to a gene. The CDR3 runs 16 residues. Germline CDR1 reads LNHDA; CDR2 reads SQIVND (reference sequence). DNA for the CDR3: TGTGCCAGTAGTCCCACCGGGACTAGTCTCGCCGGGGAGCTGTTTTTT. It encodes CASSPTGTSLAGELFF.

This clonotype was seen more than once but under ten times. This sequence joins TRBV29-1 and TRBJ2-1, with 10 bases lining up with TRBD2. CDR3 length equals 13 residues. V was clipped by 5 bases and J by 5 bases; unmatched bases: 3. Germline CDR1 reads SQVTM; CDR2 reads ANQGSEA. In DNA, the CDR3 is TGCAGCGTTTGTACTAGCGGGGACAATGAGCAGTTCTTC. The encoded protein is CSVCTSGDNEQFF.

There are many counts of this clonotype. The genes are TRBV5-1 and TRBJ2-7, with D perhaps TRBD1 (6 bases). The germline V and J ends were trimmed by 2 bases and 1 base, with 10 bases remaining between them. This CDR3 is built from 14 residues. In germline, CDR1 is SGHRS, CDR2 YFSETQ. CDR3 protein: CASSFRGISYEQYF. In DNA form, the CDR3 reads TGCGCCAGCAGCTTCAGGGGTATTTCCTACGAGCAGTACTTC.